This record covers a single T cell receptor (beta chain). Its target is unknown. The sample is drawn from a study of shared clonotypes between healthy human individuals. Naive CD8 isolation took CD45RO-negative cells positively selected for CCR7 and excluded terminally differentiated effector memory CD45RA+ cells. The CDR3 loop spans 15 amino acids. V gave up 11 bases and J gave up 0 bases; unmatched junction bases: 9. CDR1 is MNHEY, CDR2 SMNVEV, per germline (reference sequence). Generated by immunoSEQ multiplex PCR, the TCRdb table keeps only in-frame clones and is missing some. The data contain millions of clones, about 93% of them singletons. Findings and caveats of the study: Represented diversity (both genetic and exposure-history) was limited by the small number of donors.

This sequence was found in a man aged 18 to 30 in good health. Some clones in this sample may be carry-over from other donors' samples. This chain uses TRBV27 with TRBJ2-1; 8 bases align to TRBD2. The sample was naive CD8+ T cells from PBMCs. CDR3 bases: TGTGCCTCCTTAGGAACTAGCGGCTCCTACAATGAGCAGTTCTTC. Amino acids: CASLGTSGSYNEQFF.